Sequencing of this T cell receptor beta chain was carried out in a study of blood T cell repertoires in COVID-19 (TCRdb year 2020). Study-level background: Samples from collaborators originated in the United States, Italy and Spain and spanned both the acute and convalescent phases of COVID-19. The prospective study material was composed of cDNA or gDNA derived from T cells, B-cell-depleted T cells, or PBMCs. The dataset comprised deeply sampled blood TCRbeta repertoires from subjects exposed to, actively infected with, or recovered from COVID-19. A freely available public database, intended as a resource for researchers studying the immune response to SARS-CoV-2, is where the repertoires were released. The samples were drawn from two sources: the first 160 participants of the ongoing ImmuneRACE study, and approximately 1,300 subjects contributed by 6 global collaborators. Nearly every sample came with metadata listing a de-identified subject ID, COVID-19 status, age in years and sex. Where available, HLA class I and class II types were taken from metadata supplied by the sample provider and were not determined by assay-based typing.

The germline V gene encodes CDR1 DFQATT and CDR2 SNEGSKA (reference sequence). Taken from cysteine to phenylalanine, the CDR3 has 14 residues. Of the read, only the CDR3 DNA is kept; its 42 bases are in frame from base 1. V is shortened by 3 bases, J by 1 base, and the region joining them spans 11 bases. Notes on this clone: No cognate antigen has been identified for it. The sample holds no much larger clone one base away, and base qualities are not on file.

Each collaborating institution followed its own protocols to collect whole blood in K2EDTA tubes. Collaborator samples were shipped for TCRbeta analysis as frozen whole blood, isolated PBMCs, or DNA extracted from either sample type. Results and caveats for the whole study, not just this receptor: The quantity of clinical and demographic metadata differed by source and by participant and was supplied without curation.

TCRbeta CDR3 regions were amplified from genomic DNA by means of the immunoSEQ Assay, a bias-controlled multiplex PCR. The original methods were these. The number of nucleated cells in each sample was estimated from the amplification of reference gene primers within the assay. To quantify the absolute abundance of each unique TCRbeta CDR3 rearrangement, sequence reads were collapsed and filtered. For each sample, productive Simpson clonality was calculated by taking the square root of Simpson's diversity index across productive rearrangements. TCRdb took this table from immuneACCESS and kept in-frame rearrangements with V and J called. Such tables lack part of the clones; where checked against another copy, unresolved V genes explain under half of the gap, and the rest is unexplained. V, J and clone size reflect that table, while D and trimming were determined from the DNA. The sample table holds 150,000 or so clones, of which roughly four fifths were seen once. Roughly 15% of the sample belongs to the ten largest clones.

Input material: peripheral blood. This TCR was recovered from a human donor with acute or convalescent COVID-19. The donor label of this sample is uncertain. The rearranged chain carries TRBV20-1 and TRBJ2-3; the D gene is perhaps TRBD2, from 5 matching bases. CDR3 sequence: CSASGSPRTDTQYF. The bases are TGCAGTGCTAGTGGGAGCCCGCGCACAGATACGCAGTATTTT.